This T cell receptor (beta chain) is from a study of T cells in Graves' hyperthyroidism and ophthalmopathy. Looked up from germline, CDR1 is DFQATT and CDR2 is SNEGSKA (reference sequence). This CDR3 spans 13 amino acids. V was cut by 2 bases and J by 0 bases, with 6 bases left in between. The TCR beta CDR3 regions underwent amplification using RNA transcripts as the source. The HTBI primer set served for first-round RT-PCR of the TCR CDR3. TCRdb passed the multiplex PCR reads through MiXCR, listing each CDR3 protein once. The sample lists about half a million distinct CDR3 sequences, about 16% occurring once. The table lists this clonotype with many counts.

The chain links TRBV20-1 to TRBJ2-3; tentative D call: TRBD1 (5 bases). The sample taken for sequencing was blood. The receptor's source is a woman aged 25 to 39 with Graves' ophthalmopathy. CDR3: CSARKGSTDTQYF. DNA for the CDR3: TGCAGTGCTAGAAAGGGGAGCACAGATACGCAGTATTTT.